A selection of T cell receptor beta chains follows, all from one sample in a study of regulatory T cells in long-lasting Graves disease. Each CDR3 protein is one row after TCRdb ran MiXCR on the multiplex PCR reads. There are fewer than 550,000 distinct CDR3 sequences in the sample; approximately 21% occur only once, and roughly 7.1% lies in the top ten. The sequenced sample was peripheral blood mononuclear cells (PBMCs), obtained when the disease was refractory, from a patient treated with antithyroid drugs. The origin of the receptors is a female donor with Graves disease. CDR3s include the opening cysteine and the closing phenylalanine or tryptophan. Each record gives: V gene, clone size, D gene, J gene, CDR3 DNA, CDR3 protein. The D gene is left open where the match is weak. Size is omitted from some rows. Given values are once, few, many or a class for expanded clones.

TRBV27	many	NA	TRBJ1-6	TGTGCCAGCAGTTTATCGGCGGGGGGCAATTCACCCCTCCACTTT	CASSLSAGGNSPLHF
TRBV7-3	NA	NA	TRBJ1-3	TGTGCCAGCAGCTTAGCCCGGGGCGGAAACACCATATATTTT	CASSLARGGNTIYF
TRBV10-3	NA	NA	TRBJ2-2	TGTGCCATCAGTGAGAGTGGACTGGACACCGGGGAGCTGTTTTTT	CAISESGLDTGELFF
TRBV5-1	few	TRBD2	TRBJ2-7	TGCGCCAGCAGCTTGGACGGCGGACTAGCGGTGACCTACGAGCAGTACTTC	CASSLDGGLAVTYEQYF
TRBV25-1	many	NA	TRBJ1-6	TGTGCCAGCAGTGAAGGATGGGAGGCTTCACCCCTCCACTTT	CASSEGWEASPLHF
TRBV7-3	many	NA	TRBJ1-3	TGTGCCAGCAGCTTGATCGGGGGCACTGGAAACACCATATATTTT	CASSLIGGTGNTIYF
TRBV6-4	NA	NA	TRBJ1-1	TGTGCCAGCAGTTACCCGGGGAGGGACCCCTCACCGAACACTGAAGCTTTCTTT	CASSYPGRDPSPNTEAFF
TRBV7-9	NA	TRBD2	TRBJ2-3	TGTGCCAGCAGCTTAGCGCGTAAGGGGAGGGGCACAGATACGCAGTATTTT	CASSLARKGRGTDTQYF
TRBV24-1	few	NA	TRBJ1-5	TGTGCCACCAGTGATTTGGGGGGGGAGAATCAGCCCCAGCATTTT	CATSDLGGENQPQHF
TRBV28	NA	NA	TRBJ2-3	TGTGCCAGCAGTTTAGGGGCTAGCTTCACAGATACGCAGTATTTT	CASSLGASFTDTQYF
TRBV12-3/TRBV12-4	many	NA	TRBJ1-2	TGTGCCAGCAGTTCCACTCTTGGGGGGGAGCAGGGCTATGGCTACACCTTC	CASSSTLGGEQGYGYTF
TRBV20-1	many	NA	TRBJ1-1	TGCAGTGCTAGAGACGGGATCAGGGTCCGGGACACTGAAGCTTTCTTT	CSARDGIRVRDTEAFF
TRBV28	many	NA	TRBJ1-1	TGTGCCAGCAGCTTGTCGACAGGCAACACTGAAGCTTTCTTT	CASSLSTGNTEAFF
TRBV28	many	NA	TRBJ1-6	TGTGCCAGCATAGGGGGGGCCTATAATTCACCCCTCCACTTT	CASIGGAYNSPLHF
TRBV28	many	TRBD2	TRBJ2-7	TGTGCCAGCAGTACCACATCAGAGGGGCTAGCGGGCGAGCAGTACTTC	CASSTTSEGLAGEQYF
TRBV30	NA	NA	TRBJ1-1	TGTGCCTGGAGTAGGGGACGGGGTGAAACTGAAGCTTTCTTT	CAWSRGRGETEAFF
TRBV4-2	NA	NA	TRBJ1-2	TGTGCCAGCAGCCCAAATGAGGGGTGGAACTATGGCTACACCTTC	CASSPNEGWNYGYTF
TRBV20-1	many	NA	TRBJ1-4	TGCAGTGCCCCAGAGGGGGACCCGAAGGAAAAACTGTTTTTT	CSAPEGDPKEKLFF
TRBV7-9	NA	NA	TRBJ2-5	TGTGCCAGCAGCTTAGGAAAAGGGGCCCCCCAAGAGACCCAGTACTTC	CASSLGKGAPQETQYF
TRBV12-3/TRBV12-4	many	TRBD1	TRBJ1-2	TGTGCCAGCAGAATAGACGGGACAGGAGGCTACACCTTC	CASRIDGTGGYTF
TRBV20-1	many	NA	TRBJ2-7	TGCAGTGCTAGGCCCAGATTGGGCTACGAGCAGTACTTC	CSARPRLGYEQYF
TRBV12-3/TRBV12-4	many	NA	TRBJ2-5	TGTGCCAGCAGTTTAAAGGTGCAAGAGACCCAGTACTTC	CASSLKVQETQYF